The rows below give T cell receptor beta chains drawn from one sample of a study of cytomegalovirus exposure and HLA in healthy donors. This table comes from immunoSEQ multiplex PCR, and its TCRdb copy is limited to in-frame clones, with some not included. Among some 220,000 clones, almost 85% were seen once, and the ten largest hold 0.55% to 0.7%. Sample: PBMCs. Receptor source: a woman aged 40-49 years in good health and CMV-seronegative. The CDR3 runs from the conserved cysteine through the conserved F or W. The D gene is left open where the match is weak. The listing skips clone size in some rows; elsewhere it reads once, few, many or a size class.

d_gene: TRBD2; v_gene: TRBV4-3; len: 16; j_gene: TRBJ2-3; abundance: NA; CDR3nt: TGCGCCAGCAGCCGAACCAGCGGGGGGTATGGAGATACGCAGTATTTT; CDR3aa: CASSRTSGGYGDTQYF
d_gene: NA; v_gene: TRBV6-5; len: 14; j_gene: TRBJ2-7; abundance: NA; CDR3nt: TGTGCCAGCCGTGGGACTTTAACCTCCTACGAGCAGTACTTC; CDR3aa: CASRGTLTSYEQYF
d_gene: NA; v_gene: TRBV7-2; len: 13; j_gene: TRBJ1-1; abundance: NA; CDR3nt: TGTGCCAGCAGCCGACGAGGGAACACTGAAGCTTTCTTT; CDR3aa: CASSRRGNTEAFF
d_gene: NA; v_gene: TRBV4-1; len: 18; j_gene: TRBJ2-2; abundance: few; CDR3nt: TGCGCCAGCAGCCAAGAGAGGCCAGGGGTTACGAACACCGGGGAGCTGTTTTTT; CDR3aa: CASSQERPGVTNTGELFF
d_gene: NA; v_gene: TRBV4-1; len: 15; j_gene: TRBJ2-3; abundance: NA; CDR3nt: TGCGCCAGCAGCGAAACAGGGACCTCCACAGATACGCAGTATTTT; CDR3aa: CASSETGTSTDTQYF
d_gene: TRBD1; v_gene: TRBV19; len: 15; j_gene: TRBJ2-5; abundance: NA; CDR3nt: TGTGCCAGTAGTATAGGTAGGGGGCGGGAAGAGACCCAGTACTTC; CDR3aa: CASSIGRGREETQYF
d_gene: TRBD1; v_gene: TRBV27; len: 16; j_gene: TRBJ1-2; abundance: NA; CDR3nt: TGTGCCAGCAGCTATGGGACAGGTGGTAGTGAAAATGGCTACACCTTC; CDR3aa: CASSYGTGGSENGYTF
d_gene: TRBD1; v_gene: TRBV5-8; len: 15; j_gene: TRBJ1-2; abundance: NA; CDR3nt: TGTGCCAGCAGCACACAGGGGGCGCTGGGCGACGGCTACACCTTC; CDR3aa: CASSTQGALGDGYTF
d_gene: NA; v_gene: TRBV19; len: 16; j_gene: TRBJ1-1; abundance: NA; CDR3nt: TGTGCCAGTAGTATAGGCGGGGGGGCAAGGAGCACTGAAGCTTTCTTT; CDR3aa: CASSIGGGARSTEAFF
d_gene: TRBD2; v_gene: TRBV7-3; len: 14; j_gene: TRBJ2-3; abundance: NA; CDR3nt: TGTGCCAGCAGCGACGGGGGGGGCACATGGACGCAGTATTTT; CDR3aa: CASSDGGGTWTQYF
d_gene: TRBD2; v_gene: TRBV19; len: 13; j_gene: TRBJ2-1; abundance: NA; CDR3nt: TGTGCCAGTAGTATACTAGCGGGTCATGAGCAGTTCTTC; CDR3aa: CASSILAGHEQFF
d_gene: NA; v_gene: TRBV5-1; len: 16; j_gene: TRBJ2-2; abundance: NA; CDR3nt: TGCGCCAGCAGCCCCGAAGGCAGGGGTTACACCGGGGAGCTGTTTTTT; CDR3aa: CASSPEGRGYTGELFF
d_gene: TRBD2; v_gene: TRBV6-5; len: 16; j_gene: TRBJ2-1; abundance: NA; CDR3nt: TGTGCCAGCAGTTCCGGGGGGGAAAGGCCCTACAATGAGCAGTTCTTC; CDR3aa: CASSSGGERPYNEQFF
d_gene: NA; v_gene: TRBV11-3; len: 12; j_gene: TRBJ2-7; abundance: NA; CDR3nt: TGTGCCAGCAGCTTAGACAGGGGCGAGCAGTACTTC; CDR3aa: CASSLDRGEQYF
d_gene: NA; v_gene: TRBV7-9; len: 17; j_gene: TRBJ1-1; abundance: NA; CDR3nt: TGTGCCAGCACCCAACTTAGTCTCGGGTACGTGAACACTGAAGCTTTCTTT; CDR3aa: CASTQLSLGYVNTEAFF
d_gene: TRBD2; v_gene: TRBV4-3; len: 17; j_gene: TRBJ2-5; abundance: NA; CDR3nt: TGCGCCAGCAGCCAAGATCGGACCACTAGCGGCCAAGAGACCCAGTACTTC; CDR3aa: CASSQDRTTSGQETQYF
d_gene: NA; v_gene: TRBV4-1; len: 17; j_gene: TRBJ2-1; abundance: few; CDR3nt: TGCGCCAGCAGCCAAGATATGCTAGATTCGTCCTACAATGAGCAGTTCTTC; CDR3aa: CASSQDMLDSSYNEQFF
d_gene: NA; v_gene: TRBV10-2; len: 13; j_gene: TRBJ1-2; abundance: NA; CDR3nt: TGCGCCAGCTTTTCAGGAGGGGTTGAAGGCTACACCTTC; CDR3aa: CASFSGGVEGYTF
d_gene: TRBD1; v_gene: TRBV4-2; len: 14; j_gene: TRBJ2-1; abundance: once; CDR3nt: TGTGCCAGCAGCCAACCAGACAGGGTCAATGAGCAGTTCTTC; CDR3aa: CASSQPDRVNEQFF
d_gene: TRBD2; v_gene: TRBV5-6; len: 16; j_gene: TRBJ2-1; abundance: few; CDR3nt: TGTGCCAGCAGCCCGGGACTAGCGGGGGCCTACAATGAGCAGTTCTTC; CDR3aa: CASSPGLAGAYNEQFF
d_gene: TRBD1; v_gene: TRBV11-2; len: 12; j_gene: TRBJ2-5; abundance: NA; CDR3nt: TGTGCCAGCACCCTCAGGGGGGAGACCCAGTACTTC; CDR3aa: CASTLRGETQYF
d_gene: NA; v_gene: TRBV10-3; len: 13; j_gene: TRBJ1-1; abundance: few; CDR3nt: TGTGCCATCAGTGGCGGACAGCTCCCTGAAGCTTTCTTT; CDR3aa: CAISGGQLPEAFF
d_gene: TRBD2; v_gene: TRBV6-1; len: 15; j_gene: TRBJ2-3; abundance: NA; CDR3nt: TGTGCCAGCAGTGTCCTAGCGGGGGGGGTAGATACGCAGTATTTT; CDR3aa: CASSVLAGGVDTQYF
d_gene: NA; v_gene: TRBV14; len: 12; j_gene: TRBJ2-1; abundance: NA; CDR3nt: TGTGCCAGCAGCCAGGACACTAATGAGCAGTTCTTC; CDR3aa: CASSQDTNEQFF
d_gene: TRBD1; v_gene: TRBV7-2; len: 16; j_gene: TRBJ1-2; abundance: NA; CDR3nt: TGTGCCAGCAGCCAGGGGGGCTGGGATCGAGGCTATGGCTACACCTTC; CDR3aa: CASSQGGWDRGYGYTF
d_gene: NA; v_gene: TRBV4-3; len: 14; j_gene: TRBJ2-1; abundance: few; CDR3nt: TGCGCCAGCAGCCAAGGGTACAGGGAAGCTGAGCAGTTCTTC; CDR3aa: CASSQGYREAEQFF
d_gene: TRBD1; v_gene: TRBV2; len: 12; j_gene: TRBJ1-2; abundance: NA; CDR3nt: TGTGCCAGCAGCCGCGACAGGGTTACTTGTAAATTC; CDR3aa: CASSRDRVTCKF
d_gene: NA; v_gene: TRBV19; len: 13; j_gene: TRBJ1-2; abundance: NA; CDR3nt: TGTGCCAGTAGGTCTCGGAGCTCCTATGGCTACACCTTC; CDR3aa: CASRSRSSYGYTF
d_gene: TRBD2; v_gene: TRBV2; len: 17; j_gene: TRBJ2-7; abundance: NA; CDR3nt: TGTGCCAGCAGTGTCGCTTCTAGCGGGGGAAGCTCCTACGAGCAGTACTTC; CDR3aa: CASSVASSGGSSYEQYF
d_gene: TRBD1; v_gene: TRBV5-5; len: 16; j_gene: TRBJ2-5; abundance: NA; CDR3nt: TGTGCCAGCAGCTTAGTACCGGGACAGGGTTCGGAGACCCAGTACTTC; CDR3aa: CASSLVPGQGSETQYF
d_gene: NA; v_gene: TRBV28; len: 13; j_gene: TRBJ1-5; abundance: NA; CDR3nt: TGTGCCAGCAGCCCGACAAAGCACCAGCCCCAGCATTTT; CDR3aa: CASSPTKHQPQHF
d_gene: TRBD1; v_gene: TRBV10-3; len: 17; j_gene: TRBJ2-6; abundance: NA; CDR3nt: TGTGCCATCAGTGAGGGGGACAGAACGTCTGGGGCCAACGTCCTGACTTTC; CDR3aa: CAISEGDRTSGANVLTF
d_gene: TRBD1; v_gene: TRBV28; len: 15; j_gene: TRBJ2-7; abundance: NA; CDR3nt: TGTGCCAGCAGTTTATCGGCAGGGGGAGTGTACGAGCAGTACTTC; CDR3aa: CASSLSAGGVYEQYF
d_gene: TRBD1; v_gene: TRBV7-3; len: 16; j_gene: TRBJ1-2; abundance: NA; CDR3nt: TGTGCCAGCAGCTTAACACCCTCAGGGGGCGAGGGTGGCTACACCTTC; CDR3aa: CASSLTPSGGEGGYTF
d_gene: NA; v_gene: TRBV2; len: 16; j_gene: TRBJ2-1; abundance: few; CDR3nt: TGTGCCAGCAGAACCAGACAGGGGAGGGGCTACAATGAGCAGTTCTTC; CDR3aa: CASRTRQGRGYNEQFF
d_gene: NA; v_gene: TRBV13; len: 14; j_gene: TRBJ2-3; abundance: NA; CDR3nt: TGTGCCAGCAGACCGCTGACAGCCACAGATACGCAGTATTTT; CDR3aa: CASRPLTATDTQYF
d_gene: NA; v_gene: TRBV5-6; len: 13; j_gene: TRBJ2-2; abundance: few; CDR3nt: TGTGCCAGCAGCTTGGGGGCCACCGGGGAGCTGTTTTTT; CDR3aa: CASSLGATGELFF